This T cell receptor (beta chain) was sequenced in a study of shared clonotypes between healthy human individuals (dated by TCRdb to about 2020). With respect to the entire study: A couple of women and three men aged 18 to 49 years were included in the cohort. To estimate repertoire size and how much clonotypes are shared between individuals, the study performed deep sequencing of blood TCR repertoires from five healthy adults. For each donor, CD4 naive and CD4 memory were each given three plates, CD8 naive was given two plates, and CD8 memory was given one plate. To increase sequencing depth and limit assay-specific biases, different laboratories used diverse techniques to prepare libraries and sequence TCR repertoires. Leukapheresis yielded between about 0.8 and 8.9 billion PBMCs per donor.

TCR CDR3 regions were amplified from genomic DNA by multiplex PCR using the deep immunoSEQ assay. Extracted genomic DNA from each cell subset was spread evenly across all wells of several immunoSEQ 96-well plates, with each plate serving as a replicate. For sorted subsets, approximately 190 ng of genomic DNA, equivalent to roughly 33,000 T cell genomes, went into each replicate PCR. The purified libraries were quantified using a Qubit 3.0 fluorometer, sized with a Bioanalyzer 2100, and then quantified again using the KAPA Library Quantification kit. A separate single-read 150-cycle Illumina NextSeq 550 flow cell was used to sequence each immunoSEQ 96-well plate. Per the source publication's procedure: Because the immunoSEQ output included only junctional sequences and no quality scores, the filtering could not be the same as the filtering used for full-length reads. To assign V/J genes and CDR3, sequences were annotated using PyIR, a Python wrapper for IgBLAST v1.9, with IMGT germline references. Any read was removed if the V/J assignment was weak (E-value above 1e-6), the CDR3 was missing, or the read contained stop codons, out-of-frame junctions, or ambiguous translated residues. A V3J clonotype was defined by an identical inferred V gene, J gene, and CDR3 amino acid sequence. Percentage overlap between repertoires was computed as shared unique clonotypes divided by the size of the smaller repertoire. RTK rarefaction, the Chao1 estimator, and Recon v2.1 estimates of unobserved clonotypes were used to assess repertoire richness. Generation probabilities for all TCRbeta clonotypes obtained by the gDNA method from a handful of donors were computed using OLGA. The clones in this table, taken by TCRdb from immuneACCESS, are in-frame only. Not every clone is retained; where verified, under half of the shortfall comes from an unresolved V gene, and the cause of the rest is unknown. Clone size and V and J calls were adopted from that table, with D and trimming inferred from the DNA. This sample lists approximately 530,000 clones; 95% to 97% were detected once. The ten largest clones add up to about 0.067% of the sample.

From the cysteine through the phenylalanine, the CDR3 covers 12 amino acids. The retained sequence is limited to the CDR3, 36 bases, with the frame set at the first base. V is cut by 2 bases and J by 5 bases, and the space between the germline ends is 7 bases. The germline V gene (reference sequence) provides CDR1 GTSNPN and CDR2 SVGIG. Paper-wide results and their limitations: Across a few donors, about 5.2% of naive CD4, approximately 3.6% of naive CD8, about 2.3% of memory CD4, and approximately 0.4% of memory CD8 clonotypes were shared. The genetic and exposure-history diversity represented was limited by the small number of donors. Naive subsets generally had larger estimated clonotype richness than memory subsets did. Only blood was sampled, and tissue TCR repertoires likely differ from those in blood. Compared with non-shared clonotypes, the clonotypes found in all four sorted-subset donors had higher generation probabilities. Even with the large sequencing depth, rarefaction of the sorted-subset datasets indicated that sequencing was incomplete. Pairwise subsampling indicated that sequencing depth was expected to affect the degree of clonotype sharing among donors.

The donors were healthy, HIV-negative adults who had no recently reported acute infections or vaccinations. Every donor was a Caucasian adult living in Nashville, Tennessee, USA. CD4+ T cells were enriched through magnetic negative selection, after which naive cells were positively selected on CD45RA and the remaining negative fraction served as the memory subset. Blood was obtained by leukapheresis, after which PBMCs were separated by Ficoll-Histopaque density gradient centrifugation and cryopreserved in liquid nitrogen vapor phase. Purity and quantity of every magnetically sorted T cell population were checked by analytical flow cytometry. Genomic DNA was isolated from each sorted fraction and quantified by UV absorbance on a Nanodrop 2000c. On this clone itself: Its antigen remains undetermined. No base qualities exist here, and no much larger clone lies one base off it.

The sequence was obtained from a woman aged 25 to 39 in good health. The chain is encoded by TRBV30 joined to TRBJ1-5, with TRBD1 as a weak D call on 6 bases. The sequencing sample was made of naive CD4+ T cells sorted from blood. The sample's cell subset or site label is to be understood as: CD45RA+ positively selected. The CDR3 protein sequence reads: CAWSQGYQPQHF. The DNA sequence follows: TGTGCCTGGAGTCAGGGGTATCAGCCCCAGCATTTT. With the rest looked up from the reference TRBV30 and TRBJ1-5 genes rather than sequenced, the full variable domain is SQTIHQWPATLVQPVGSPLSLECTVEGTSNPNLYWYRQAAGRGLQLLFYSVGIGQISSEVPQNLSASRPQDRQFILSSKKLLLSDSGFYLCAWSQGYQPQHFGDGTRLSIL.